A single sample gave rise to the 5 T cell receptor beta chains below, sequenced in a study of CD8 T cells in Susac syndrome. RNA, at about 0.45 to 1 ug, was reverse transcribed with random hexamers. TCRdb called the immunoSEQ multiplex PCR reads again in MiXCR, with one record for every CDR3 protein. Altogether hundreds of thousands of distinct CDR3 sequences are present, nearly 97% being singletons, with the ten largest covering less than 0.095%. Sequenced material: CD4+ T cells from PBMCs. These receptors all stem from a human donor with multiple sclerosis.

The chain links TRBV29-1 to TRBJ1-2; D possibly corresponds to TRBD1 (6 bases). CDR1 is SQVTM, CDR2 ANQGSEA, per germline. This CDR3 contains 13 residues. Trimming removed 6 bases from V and 4 bases from J, with 15 bases in between. The CDR3 DNA sequence: TGCAGCGTCATAGTAGGAGGGGGCTATGGCTACACCTTC. It encodes CSVIVGGGYGYTF.

The chain joins TRBV6-5 to TRBJ2-3; either TRBD1 or TRBD2 may fit D (5 bases each). This CDR3 comprises 13 residues. From germline, CDR1 is MNHEY and CDR2 SVGAGI. V lost 5 bases, J lost 14 bases, and 20 bases lay in between. The CDR3 sequence: CASSRTGAGSPYF. The CDR3 DNA reads TGTGCCAGCAGTAGGACTGGGGCCGGCTCGCCGTATTTT.

This clonotype has more than one count but fewer than ten. The chain recombines TRBV29-1 with TRBJ1-1, with a weak D call TRBD1 (5 bases). This CDR3 spans 12 amino acids. Trimming removed 4 bases from V and 4 bases from J, with 10 bases in between. Germline V lookup: CDR1 SQVTM, CDR2 ANQGSEA. Here the CDR3 reads CSVGRAGTEAFF. CDR3 bases: TGCAGCGTTGGCAGGGCGGGCACTGAAGCTTTCTTT. Filled out from reference TRBV29-1 and TRBJ1-1, the complete variable domain reads SAVISQKPSRDICQRGTSLTIQCQVDSQVTMMFWYRQQPGQSLTLIATANQGSEATYESGFVIDKFPISRPNLTFSTLTVSNMSPEDSSIYLCSVGRAGTEAFFGQGTRLTVV.

The chain joins TRBV30 to TRBJ1-3; D possibly corresponds to TRBD1 (6 bases). The ends were cut back, 1 base at V and 4 bases at J, with 17 bases in the middle. CDR1 GTSNPN and CDR2 SVGIG come from the germline V gene (reference sequence). The CDR3 sequence is 16 residues long. CDR3 nucleotide sequence: TGTGCCTGGAGTGAAACTAAAGCCGGGACAGGAAACACCATATATTTT. Translating it yields CAWSETKAGTGNTIYF.

The chain links TRBV14 to TRBJ2-5; 8 bases fit TRBD2. The CDR3 covers 15 residues. The ends lost 1 base at V and 4 bases at J; junction bases unmatched: 5. The germline V gene encodes CDR1 SGHDN and CDR2 FVKESK. The CDR3 bases are TGTGCCAGCAGCCAAGGAGGGACTAGGAGAGAGACCCAGTACTTC. Encoded protein: CASSQGGTRRETQYF.